These T cell receptor beta chains were read from a single sample in a study of blood T cell repertoires in COVID-19. Data came from immunoSEQ multiplex PCR; TCRdb stores just in-frame clones and leaves some out. The table records approximately 340,000 clones, approximately 89% of them present only once. The sample was PBMCs or T cells enriched from blood (not recorded which). These receptor sequences come from a middle-aged woman who had been exposed to COVID-19. Each CDR3 is given with its conserved first and last residue. The D gene is left open where the match is weak. Clone size, where shown, is once, few, many, or a class for clones that have expanded.

V gene: TRBV1; D gene: NA; J gene: TRBJ1-2; CDR3 length: 14; clone size: NA; CDR3 DNA: TGCACCAGCAGCCAAGTTGAGGCCAACTATGGCTACACCTTC; CDR3 protein: CTSSQVEANYGYTF
V gene: TRBV25-1; D gene: NA; J gene: TRBJ1-4; CDR3 length: 15; clone size: NA; CDR3 DNA: TGTGCCAGCAGTATCCGAGCCTCAAGTAATGAAAAACTGTTTTTT; CDR3 protein: CASSIRASSNEKLFF
V gene: TRBV18; D gene: NA; J gene: TRBJ2-5; CDR3 length: 14; clone size: NA; CDR3 DNA: TGTGCCAGCTCACCACCCTCCGGGGGAGAGACCCAGTACTTC; CDR3 protein: CASSPPSGGETQYF
V gene: TRBV9; D gene: TRBD1; J gene: TRBJ2-6; CDR3 length: 17; clone size: NA; CDR3 DNA: TGTGCCAGCAGCGTAGAAGGGACAGGGTTCGGGGCCAACGTCCTGACTTTC; CDR3 protein: CASSVEGTGFGANVLTF
V gene: TRBV9; D gene: NA; J gene: TRBJ1-1; CDR3 length: 14; clone size: NA; CDR3 DNA: TGTGCCAGCAGCCAAGTGGGGGGATTCATTGAAGCTTTCTTT; CDR3 protein: CASSQVGGFIEAFF
V gene: TRBV6-4; D gene: TRBD2; J gene: TRBJ2-7; CDR3 length: 15; clone size: NA; CDR3 DNA: TGTGCCAGCAGGTGGGGCCCGGGGGGTGGCAGCGAGCAGTACTTC; CDR3 protein: CASRWGPGGGSEQYF
V gene: TRBV5-1; D gene: NA; J gene: TRBJ2-3; CDR3 length: 14; clone size: NA; CDR3 DNA: TGCGCCAGCAGCCCCGAGACAGCACAGGTTACGCAGTATTTT; CDR3 protein: CASSPETAQVTQYF
V gene: TRBV6-2/TRBV6-3; D gene: TRBD1; J gene: TRBJ1-2; CDR3 length: 14; clone size: NA; CDR3 DNA: TGTGCCAGCAGTAGGGACAGGAACCGTTATGGCTACACCTTC; CDR3 protein: CASSRDRNRYGYTF
V gene: TRBV5-1; D gene: NA; J gene: TRBJ1-5; CDR3 length: 14; clone size: once; CDR3 DNA: TGCGCCAGCAGCTTGGATTATAGCAATCAGCCCCAGCATTTT; CDR3 protein: CASSLDYSNQPQHF
V gene: TRBV30; D gene: NA; J gene: TRBJ2-1; CDR3 length: 14; clone size: NA; CDR3 DNA: TGTGCCTGGGGGCGGGGTAGCTCCTACAATGAGCAGTTCTTC; CDR3 protein: CAWGRGSSYNEQFF
V gene: TRBV2; D gene: NA; J gene: TRBJ1-1; CDR3 length: 15; clone size: NA; CDR3 DNA: TGTGCCAGCAGGAAGGGGGACCTTAGGAACACTGAAGCTTTCTTT; CDR3 protein: CASRKGDLRNTEAFF
V gene: TRBV5-4; D gene: TRBD1; J gene: TRBJ1-1; CDR3 length: 14; clone size: NA; CDR3 DNA: TGTGCCAGCAGAACCGGACAGGGGGCGTCGGAAGCTTTCTTT; CDR3 protein: CASRTGQGASEAFF
V gene: TRBV21-1; D gene: NA; J gene: TRBJ1-1; CDR3 length: 13; clone size: NA; CDR3 DNA: TGTGCCAGCAGCAGGCAGGAGGTAACTGAAGCTTTCTTT; CDR3 protein: CASSRQEVTEAFF
V gene: TRBV5-1; D gene: TRBD1; J gene: TRBJ1-1; CDR3 length: 14; clone size: few; CDR3 DNA: TGCGCCAGCAGCCAGGGGGTTTCGAACACTGAAGCTTTCTTT; CDR3 protein: CASSQGVSNTEAFF
V gene: TRBV19; D gene: NA; J gene: TRBJ1-5; CDR3 length: 12; clone size: NA; CDR3 DNA: TGTGCCAGTAGTATCAGGTCACAGCCCCAGCATTTT; CDR3 protein: CASSIRSQPQHF
V gene: TRBV10-2; D gene: TRBD1; J gene: TRBJ2-1; CDR3 length: 17; clone size: NA; CDR3 DNA: TGCGCCAGCAGTGAGTCGAAAGGGACAGGGTCCCTTTGGGCGCAGTTCTTC; CDR3 protein: CASSESKGTGSLWAQFF
V gene: TRBV7-9; D gene: TRBD1; J gene: TRBJ1-1; CDR3 length: 13; clone size: NA; CDR3 DNA: TGTGCCAGCAGGAGGACAGGGCTCCCTGAAGCTTTCTTT; CDR3 protein: CASRRTGLPEAFF
V gene: TRBV6-5; D gene: TRBD1; J gene: TRBJ1-1; CDR3 length: 14; clone size: NA; CDR3 DNA: TGTGCCAGCAGTATCCTACAGGGGACCACTGAAGCTTTCTTT; CDR3 protein: CASSILQGTTEAFF
V gene: TRBV7-9; D gene: NA; J gene: TRBJ1-5; CDR3 length: 15; clone size: NA; CDR3 DNA: TGTGCCAGCAGCGGAGGGGACGTCGCCAATCAGCCCCAGCATTTT; CDR3 protein: CASSGGDVANQPQHF
V gene: TRBV6-6; D gene: TRBD2; J gene: TRBJ2-1; CDR3 length: 19; clone size: NA; CDR3 DNA: TGTGCCAGCAGTCAATACCCATTGGTTGCGGGGGGGCACTACAATGAGCAGTTCTTC; CDR3 protein: CASSQYPLVAGGHYNEQFF
V gene: TRBV6-5; D gene: NA; J gene: TRBJ1-5; CDR3 length: 14; clone size: NA; CDR3 DNA: TGTGCCAGCAGACCAACAGGGATGGCTCAGCCCCAGCATTTT; CDR3 protein: CASRPTGMAQPQHF
V gene: TRBV3-1/TRBV3-2; D gene: TRBD2; J gene: TRBJ2-7; CDR3 length: 17; clone size: NA; CDR3 DNA: TGTGCCAGCAGCCGAAGACTTCCTAGCGGGAGTTGTTGCGAGCAGTACTTC; CDR3 protein: CASSRRLPSGSCCEQYF
V gene: TRBV19; D gene: TRBD2; J gene: TRBJ2-2; CDR3 length: 17; clone size: NA; CDR3 DNA: TGTGCCAGTAGTATAGAAAGACTAGCGGGAGCATCAGGGGAGCTGTTTTTT; CDR3 protein: CASSIERLAGASGELFF
V gene: TRBV29-1; D gene: TRBD1; J gene: TRBJ1-2; CDR3 length: 11; clone size: NA; CDR3 DNA: TGCAGCGTTCGGACAGGGGATGGCTACACCTTC; CDR3 protein: CSVRTGDGYTF
V gene: TRBV5-4; D gene: TRBD1; J gene: TRBJ2-2; CDR3 length: 16; clone size: NA; CDR3 DNA: TGTGCCAGCAGACGATCCGGGACAGGTACCACCGGGGAGCTGTTTTTT; CDR3 protein: CASRRSGTGTTGELFF
V gene: TRBV30; D gene: NA; J gene: TRBJ1-3; CDR3 length: 16; clone size: NA; CDR3 DNA: TGTGCCTGGAGTGTATCGGGGATCGTGACTGGAAACACCATATATTTT; CDR3 protein: CAWSVSGIVTGNTIYF
V gene: TRBV3-1/TRBV3-2; D gene: TRBD1; J gene: TRBJ1-2; CDR3 length: 14; clone size: NA; CDR3 DNA: TGTGCCAGCGGATGGACAGGAGCCAACTATGGCTACACCTTC; CDR3 protein: CASGWTGANYGYTF
V gene: TRBV27; D gene: TRBD2; J gene: TRBJ2-7; CDR3 length: 15; clone size: NA; CDR3 DNA: TGTGCCAGCAGTGCATCTCCGGGACTATCCCACGAGCAGTACTTC; CDR3 protein: CASSASPGLSHEQYF
V gene: TRBV5-6; D gene: TRBD1; J gene: TRBJ1-4; CDR3 length: 19; clone size: NA; CDR3 DNA: TGTGCCAGCAGCACCTGGACAGGGGGCCTCTTTGCAACTAATGAAAAACTGTTTTTT; CDR3 protein: CASSTWTGGLFATNEKLFF
V gene: TRBV30; D gene: NA; J gene: TRBJ2-5; CDR3 length: 15; clone size: NA; CDR3 DNA: TGTGCCTGGAGTTCCCAGGGCGGAGGGAAAGAGACCCAGTACTTC; CDR3 protein: CAWSSQGGGKETQYF
V gene: TRBV18; D gene: TRBD2; J gene: TRBJ2-3; CDR3 length: 15; clone size: NA; CDR3 DNA: TGTGCCAGCTCCCCAACTCGCGGGAGGTATGTTACGCAGTATTTT; CDR3 protein: CASSPTRGRYVTQYF
V gene: TRBV13; D gene: NA; J gene: TRBJ1-2; CDR3 length: 13; clone size: once; CDR3 DNA: TGTGCCAGCAGCTTAGACAGGGTATGGGGCTACACCTTC; CDR3 protein: CASSLDRVWGYTF
V gene: TRBV5-4; D gene: TRBD2; J gene: TRBJ2-7; CDR3 length: 16; clone size: NA; CDR3 DNA: TGTGCCAGCAGCCCAGGGCTAGCGGGGGGTAACCGTAGGCAGTACTTC; CDR3 protein: CASSPGLAGGNRRQYF
V gene: TRBV2; D gene: NA; J gene: TRBJ2-7; CDR3 length: 12; clone size: NA; CDR3 DNA: TGTGCCAGCAGAGCCGGGACCTACGAGCAGTACTTC; CDR3 protein: CASRAGTYEQYF
V gene: TRBV12-5; D gene: NA; J gene: TRBJ2-1; CDR3 length: 15; clone size: NA; CDR3 DNA: TGTGCTAGTGCCCTTGTCCTGAGCTCCTACAATGAGCAGTTCTTC; CDR3 protein: CASALVLSSYNEQFF
V gene: TRBV5-1; D gene: NA; J gene: TRBJ1-2; CDR3 length: 13; clone size: NA; CDR3 DNA: TGCGCCAGCAGCTTCGAGGGGGACTATGGCTACACCTTC; CDR3 protein: CASSFEGDYGYTF
V gene: TRBV11-3; D gene: NA; J gene: TRBJ1-2; CDR3 length: 13; clone size: NA; CDR3 DNA: TGTGCCAGCAGCTTGGACAGTCGCTATGGCTACACCTTC; CDR3 protein: CASSLDSRYGYTF
V gene: TRBV6-5; D gene: NA; J gene: TRBJ1-1; CDR3 length: 11; clone size: NA; CDR3 DNA: TGTGCCAGCAGCATGAACACTGAAGCTTTCTTT; CDR3 protein: CASSMNTEAFF
V gene: TRBV5-1; D gene: NA; J gene: TRBJ1-2; CDR3 length: 15; clone size: NA; CDR3 DNA: TGCGCCAGCAGCTTGAAGTGGGACACCTTCTATGGCTACACCTTC; CDR3 protein: CASSLKWDTFYGYTF
V gene: TRBV13; D gene: TRBD1; J gene: TRBJ2-7; CDR3 length: 15; clone size: NA; CDR3 DNA: TGTGCCAGCAGCTTAGGGTACAGGGGGTCCAACGAGCAGTACTTC; CDR3 protein: CASSLGYRGSNEQYF
V gene: TRBV4-1; D gene: NA; J gene: TRBJ1-5; CDR3 length: 13; clone size: NA; CDR3 DNA: TGCGCCAGCAGCCAACAACAAGATCAGCCCCAGCATTTT; CDR3 protein: CASSQQQDQPQHF